The TCR beta chain under discussion was sequenced for a study of blood T cells in healthy people across ages. Regarding the study as a whole: TCR beta diversity tracked closely with naive T cell percentage.

Worth noting for this clonotype: The antigen remains undetermined.

This CDR3 contains 16 residues. The V gene lost 3 bases and the J gene lost 5 bases, with 20 bases spanning the gap. Germline V gives CDR1 SGHTS, CDR2 YDEGEE. A second about 7 to 11 cycle PCR used barcoded and J-beta primers. TCRdb passed the 5' RACE reads through MiXCR, listing each CDR3 protein once. The repertoire includes 500,000 to 550,000 distinct CDR3 sequences, less than 25% of them detected once, and around 10% sits in the top ten. The sample was also reused in another study, on T cells of mothers and their children. This second report adds: Approximately 2.7 million TCR beta reads per child versus over 9 million per mother. For related and unrelated pairs alike, thymic selection shapes TCR recombination output similarly.

The sample consisted of blood. This chain links TRBV5-8 with TRBJ2-5; the D gene is possibly TRBD1 (6 bases). This sequence was found in a boy younger than 18 in good health. The DNA of the CDR3 is TGTGCCAGCAGCTCGAGAGTTTTACAGGGCGGGGAGACCCAGTACTTC. Its protein is CASSSRVLQGGETQYF.